Shown below are 8 T cell receptor beta chains from a single sample sequenced in a study of T cells after yellow fever vaccination. TCRdb recomputed calls from the 5' RACE reads with MiXCR, one row per CDR3 protein. The sample lists 360,000 or so distinct CDR3 sequences; 9.5% to 13% were seen once. Source: PBMCs, taken on the day of the first yellow fever vaccination. The origin of the receptors is a man aged 18-30 years who received the YFV17D yellow fever vaccine.

The rearrangement links TRBV27 to TRBJ2-3; the match to TRBD2 covers 7 bases. Germline V gives CDR1 MNHEY, CDR2 SMNVEV (reference sequence). With 2 bases clipped from V and 5 bases from J, the junction kept 4 bases outside the gene matches. The CDR3 length is 14 residues. CDR3 in DNA: TGTGCCAGCAGTTTAGGGGCGGGGGTAGATACGCAGTATTTT. Its protein is CASSLGAGVDTQYF.

This clonotype was detected only a few times. The chain carries TRBV7-9 and TRBJ2-2; D uncertain. The CDR3 has 15 residues. Per germline, CDR1 SEHNR and CDR2 FQNEAQ (reference sequence). V was cut by 1 base and J by 3 bases, with 9 bases left in between. CDR3 nucleotide sequence: TGTGCCAGCAGCTTAGTCCGCGCGGACACCGGGGAGCTGTTTTTT. It yields the protein CASSLVRADTGELFF.

This rearrangement joins TRBV7-6 to TRBJ1-2; D is undetermined. The CDR3 length is 13 residues. Trimming removed 2 bases from V and 3 bases from J, with 7 bases in between. The germline gives CDR1 SGHVS, CDR2 FNYEAQ. The CDR3 reads CASSLSRDYGYTF. The CDR3, as DNA: TGTGCCAGCAGCTTATCTAGGGACTATGGCTACACCTTC.

The sample holds a few counts of this clonotype. The rearrangement joins TRBV7-9 to TRBJ2-5, with 9 bases matching TRBD2. Germline assignment: CDR1 SEHNR and CDR2 FQNEAQ (reference sequence). The CDR3 is made up of 16 amino acids. J gave up 5 bases and V 4 bases, and 11 bases lay outside the gene matches. CDR3 amino acids: CASSSNPGLADETQYF. Written as DNA, the CDR3 is TGTGCCAGCAGCTCTAATCCGGGACTAGCAGACGAGACCCAGTACTTC.

The sample holds many counts of this clonotype. This chain uses TRBV12-3 or TRBV12-4 with TRBJ2-7, with unresolved D. The V end lost 3 bases, the J end lost 5 bases, and 5 bases lay between the germline ends. The CDR3 totals 11 residues. CDR3 region: CASSFYHEQYF. The CDR3 region has the DNA TGTGCCAGCAGTTTTTATCACGAGCAGTACTTC.

This rearrangement joins TRBV29-1 to TRBJ2-3, with TRBD1 identical over 8 bases. From germline, CDR1 is SQVTM and CDR2 ANQGSEA. The CDR3 runs 16 residues. Trimming removed 2 bases from V and 2 bases from J; junction bases left unmatched: 9. The CDR3 is CSVEYGGQVFTDTQYF. The DNA for the CDR3 is TGCAGCGTTGAATATGGGGGACAGGTCTTCACAGATACGCAGTATTTT.

V usage is TRBV5-1 and J usage is TRBJ1-2; 7 bases align to TRBD1. J was trimmed by 8 bases and V by 2 bases; bases with no gene match: 6. Germline loops: CDR1 SGHRS, CDR2 YFSETQ. This CDR3 is 13 amino acids long. CDR3 amino acids: CASSLPGQRGYTF. CDR3 in DNA: TGCGCCAGCAGCTTACCGGGACAGCGCGGCTACACCTTC. Based on the CDR3 plus reference TRBV5-1 and TRBJ1-2, the full variable domain is KAGVTQTPRYLIKTRGQQVTLSCSPISGHRSVSWYQQTPGQGLQFLFEYFSETQRNKGNFPGRFSGRQFSNSRSEMNVSTLELGDSALYLCASSLPGQRGYTFGSGTRLTVV.

This chain uses TRBV6-1 with TRBJ2-2; weak D call: TRBD2 (6 bases). This CDR3 has 15 amino acids. CDR1 and CDR2 (germline): MNHNS, SASEGT. V was clipped by 6 bases and J by 0 bases, with 11 bases between them. The CDR3: CASRERLANTGELFF. The CDR3 DNA reads as TGTGCCAGCAGAGAAAGACTAGCGAACACCGGGGAGCTGTTTTTT.